Reported below is one T cell receptor beta chain. Its specificity is not known. Germline V gene sequence: CDR1 SGHVS, CDR2 FQNEAQ. This CDR3 comprises 17 residues. With 0 bases removed from V and 3 bases from J, the gap between germline ends came to 17 bases. The sample comes from a study of cytomegalovirus exposure and HLA in healthy donors. Study-level points and caveats: According to a subsequent analysis, TCR clusters identified in the first cohort showed a tendency to co-occur across the 120 validation repertoires. For most TCR sequences rarity was the rule, although some public TCRs occurred in many donors.

TCRdb's copy holds only in-frame clones and misses some; the assay was immunoSEQ multiplex PCR. Altogether about 110,000 clones are present, around 95% being singletons, with the ten largest covering roughly 0.66%. The sequence was obtained from a woman aged 18-29 years in good health and CMV-seronegative. V and J are TRBV7-8 and TRBJ1-2; D remains ambiguous. Sequencing used PBMCs. CDR3 DNA: TGTGCCAGCAGCTTAGCTGACGTTCGGGGTTCGGACTATGGCTACACCTTC. Translating gives CASSLADVRGSDYGYTF.